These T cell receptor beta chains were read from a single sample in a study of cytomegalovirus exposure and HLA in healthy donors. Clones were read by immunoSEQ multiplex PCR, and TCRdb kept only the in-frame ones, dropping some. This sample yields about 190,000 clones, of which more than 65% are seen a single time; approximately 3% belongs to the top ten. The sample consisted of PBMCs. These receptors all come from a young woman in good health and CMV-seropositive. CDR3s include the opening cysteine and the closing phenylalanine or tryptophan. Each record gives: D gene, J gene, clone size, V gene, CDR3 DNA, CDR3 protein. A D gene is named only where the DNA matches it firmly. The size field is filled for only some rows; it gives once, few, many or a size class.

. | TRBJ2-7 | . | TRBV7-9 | TGTGCCAGCAGCTTAGCGCCAGCCTTCGGTCAGGGCTACGAGCAGTACTTC | CASSLAPAFGQGYEQYF
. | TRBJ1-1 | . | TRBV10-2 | TGCGCCAGCAGACCGGGAAACACTGAAGCTTTCTTT | CASRPGNTEAFF
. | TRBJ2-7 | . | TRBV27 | TGTGCCAGCAGTTTTGGTCAGTCCTACGAGCAGTACTTC | CASSFGQSYEQYF
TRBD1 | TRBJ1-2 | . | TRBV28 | TGTGCCAGCAGTACGTGGGGACAGGGGGACTATGGCTACACCTTC | CASSTWGQGDYGYTF
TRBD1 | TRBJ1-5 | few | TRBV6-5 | TGTGCCAGCACCTCAGGACAGGGACTGAATCAGCCCCAGCATTTT | CASTSGQGLNQPQHF
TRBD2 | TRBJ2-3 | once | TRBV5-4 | TGTGCCGTTCTCCCGACTAGCGTTTCAGATACGCAGTATTTT | CAVLPTSVSDTQYF
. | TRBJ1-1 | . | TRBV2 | TGTGCCAGCAATCCCGAGGTGGGCACTGAAGCTTTCTTT | CASNPEVGTEAFF
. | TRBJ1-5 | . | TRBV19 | TGTGCCAGTAGTATCTTCGGGGGATTACAGCCCCAGCATTTT | CASSIFGGLQPQHF
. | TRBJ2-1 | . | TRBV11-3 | TGTGCCAGCAGCTTAGATCTAGCCGGCAGCTCCTACAATGAGCAGTTCTTC | CASSLDLAGSSYNEQFF
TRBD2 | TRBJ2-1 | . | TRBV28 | TGTGCCAGCAGTCTAACCCATGGACTAGCGGGGCTATTGTACAATGAGCAGTTCTTC | CASSLTHGLAGLLYNEQFF
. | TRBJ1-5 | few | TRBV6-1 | TGTGCCAGCGGGCGTGGCAATCAGCCCCAGCATTTT | CASGRGNQPQHF
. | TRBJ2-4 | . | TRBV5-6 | TGTGCCAGCAGCCTCCGGACACAAAACAAAAACATTCAGTACTTC | CASSLRTQNKNIQYF
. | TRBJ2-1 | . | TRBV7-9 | TGTTCCAGCAGCTTAGCCGGGGTAGGGTTCAATGAGCAGTTCTTC | CSSSLAGVGFNEQFF
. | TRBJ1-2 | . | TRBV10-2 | TGCGCCAGCAGTGACAGAAACTATGGCTACACCTTC | CASSDRNYGYTF
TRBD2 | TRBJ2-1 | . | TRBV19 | TGTGCCAGTAGTATAGTAGCGGGATCCTACAATGAGCAGTTCTTC | CASSIVAGSYNEQFF
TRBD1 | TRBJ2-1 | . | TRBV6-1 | TGTGCCAGCATGAGACGGGACAGGGTTTACAATGAGCAGTTCTTC | CASMRRDRVYNEQFF
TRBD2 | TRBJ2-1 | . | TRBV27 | TGTGCCAGCAGTTCCGGGCCAGCGGGAGAGAATGAGCAGTTCTTC | CASSSGPAGENEQFF
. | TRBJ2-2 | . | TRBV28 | TGTGCCAGCAGGCGGGCTCCGGCGTTCGCGAACACCGGGGAGCTGTTTTTT | CASRRAPAFANTGELFF
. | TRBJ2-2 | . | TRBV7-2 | TGTGCCAGCAGCCCCTACGGGGGAGTAGGACTAACCGGGGAGCTGTTTTTT | CASSPYGGVGLTGELFF
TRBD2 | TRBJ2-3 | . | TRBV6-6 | TGTGCCAGCAGTTACTCGAGCGGGGAAAGAGGAGATACGCAGTATTTT | CASSYSSGERGDTQYF
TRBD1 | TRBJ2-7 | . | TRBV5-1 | TGCGCCAGCAGCTGGGAGACAGGGACCTACGAGCAGTACTTC | CASSWETGTYEQYF
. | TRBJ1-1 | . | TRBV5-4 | TGTGCCAGCAGCTTGGATGGACAGCCGAACACTGAAGCTTTCTTT | CASSLDGQPNTEAFF
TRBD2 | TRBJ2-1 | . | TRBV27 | TGTGCCAGCAGTTTAGAGGCTAGCGGGAGGGCCGTCCCTTACAATGAGCAGTTCTTC | CASSLEASGRAVPYNEQFF
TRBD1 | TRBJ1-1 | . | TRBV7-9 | TGTGCCCTGGGGACAGGCGGCACTATGAACACTGAAGCTTTCTTT | CALGTGGTMNTEAFF
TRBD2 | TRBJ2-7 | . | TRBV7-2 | TGTGCCAGCAGCTTCGCGGGAGGGGTCTACGAGCAGTACTTC | CASSFAGGVYEQYF
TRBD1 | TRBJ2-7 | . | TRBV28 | TGTGCCAGCACTTGGACAGGGGGCGACGAGCAGTACTTC | CASTWTGGDEQYF
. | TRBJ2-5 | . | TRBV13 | TGTGCCAGCAGCTTATCCATCGAGACCCAGTACTTC | CASSLSIETQYF
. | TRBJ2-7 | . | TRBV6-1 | TGTGCCAGCAGTGAACCCCTAGGAGGGACCAGGGAGCAGTACTTC | CASSEPLGGTREQYF
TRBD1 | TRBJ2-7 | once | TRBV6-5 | TGTGCCAGCAGTTTGGGGACAGGCACCTACGAGCAGTACTTC | CASSLGTGTYEQYF
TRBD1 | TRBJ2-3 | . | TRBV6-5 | TGTGCCAGCAGTTACCAGGGGGCTGGCGCAGATACGCAGTATTTT | CASSYQGAGADTQYF
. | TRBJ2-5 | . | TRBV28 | TGTGCCAGCAGACCCGCACGGGTACAAGAGACCCAGTACTTC | CASRPARVQETQYF
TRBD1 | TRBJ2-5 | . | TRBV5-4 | TGTGCCAGCAGTTCACAGGGGACAGAGACCCAGTACTTC | CASSSQGTETQYF
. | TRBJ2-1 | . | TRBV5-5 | TGTGCCAGCAGCAGGGGTTACTCCAGCTCCTACAATGAGCAGTTCTTC | CASSRGYSSSYNEQFF
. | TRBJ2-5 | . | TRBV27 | TGTGCCAGCAGTTTATTCCCAAAGCGGGAGACCCAGTACTTC | CASSLFPKRETQYF
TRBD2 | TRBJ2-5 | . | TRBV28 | TGTGCCAGCAGACACCCGGGACTACAAGAGACCCAGTACTTC | CASRHPGLQETQYF
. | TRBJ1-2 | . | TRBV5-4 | TGTGCCAGCAGCTTGGCCGGACATCGGAGGGATGGCTACACCTTC | CASSLAGHRRDGYTF
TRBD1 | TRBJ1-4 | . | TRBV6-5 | TGTGCCAGCAGTATAGGGACAGGGGGCAAGGAAAAACTGTTTTTT | CASSIGTGGKEKLFF
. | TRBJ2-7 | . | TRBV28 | TGTGCCAGCAGTCCCTCTTTTTACGAGCAGTACTTC | CASSPSFYEQYF
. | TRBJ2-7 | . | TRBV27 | TGTGCCAGCAGTTTATACCGGGAAGGGCCCTTACACGAGCAGTACTTC | CASSLYREGPLHEQYF
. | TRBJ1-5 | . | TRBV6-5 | TGTGCCAGCAGACGACAGATCAATCAGCCCCAGCATTTT | CASRRQINQPQHF
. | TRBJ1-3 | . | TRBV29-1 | TGCAGCGTTGATGCGGGGATGGTTTCTGGAAACACCATATATTTT | CSVDAGMVSGNTIYF